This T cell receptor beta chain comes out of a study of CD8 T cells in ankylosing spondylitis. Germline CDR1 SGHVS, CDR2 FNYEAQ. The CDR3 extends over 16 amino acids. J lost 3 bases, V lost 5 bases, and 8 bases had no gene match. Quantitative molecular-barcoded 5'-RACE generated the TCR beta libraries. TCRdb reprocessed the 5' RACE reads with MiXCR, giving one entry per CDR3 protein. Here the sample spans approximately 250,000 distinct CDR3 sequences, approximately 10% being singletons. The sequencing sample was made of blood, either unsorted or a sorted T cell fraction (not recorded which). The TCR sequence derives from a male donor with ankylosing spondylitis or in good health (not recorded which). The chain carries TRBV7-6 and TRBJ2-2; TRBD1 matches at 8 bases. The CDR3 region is CASSKQGAVYTGELFF. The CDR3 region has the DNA TGTGCCAGCAGCAAGCAGGGGGCGGTTTACACCGGGGAGCTGTTTTTT. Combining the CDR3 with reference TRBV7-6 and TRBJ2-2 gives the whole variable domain GAGVSQSPRYKVTKRGQDVALRCDPISGHVSLYWYRQALGQGPEFLTYFNYEAQQDKSGLPNDRFSAERPEGSISTLTIQRTEQRDSAMYRCASSKQGAVYTGELFFGEGSRLTVL.